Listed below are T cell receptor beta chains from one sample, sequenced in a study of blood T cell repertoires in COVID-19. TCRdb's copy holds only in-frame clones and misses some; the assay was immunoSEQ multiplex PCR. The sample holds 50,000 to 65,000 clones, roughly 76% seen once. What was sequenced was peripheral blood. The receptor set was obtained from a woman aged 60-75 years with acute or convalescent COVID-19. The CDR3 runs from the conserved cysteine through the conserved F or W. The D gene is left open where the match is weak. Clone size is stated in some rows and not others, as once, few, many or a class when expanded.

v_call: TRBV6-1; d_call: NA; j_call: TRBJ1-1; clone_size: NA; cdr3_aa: CASSFNEAFF; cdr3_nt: TGTGCCAGCAGTTTTAATGAAGCTTTCTTT
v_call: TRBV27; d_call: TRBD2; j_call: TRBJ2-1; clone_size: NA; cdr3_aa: CASSLTAPRLAGSYNEQFF; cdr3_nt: TGTGCCAGCAGTTTAACGGCACCCCGGCTAGCGGGATCCTACAATGAGCAGTTCTTC
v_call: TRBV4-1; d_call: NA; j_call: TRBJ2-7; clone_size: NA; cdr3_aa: CASSQDRGQQYF; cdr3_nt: TGCGCCAGCAGCCAAGATAGAGGTCAGCAGTACTTC
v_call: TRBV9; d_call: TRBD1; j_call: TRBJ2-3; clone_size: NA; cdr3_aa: CASSAEDRVSDTQYF; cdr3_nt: TGTGCCAGCAGCGCGGAGGACAGGGTTTCAGATACGCAGTATTTT
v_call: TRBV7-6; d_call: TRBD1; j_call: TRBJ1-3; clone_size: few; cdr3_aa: CASSLGTANSGNTIYF; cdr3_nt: TGTGCCAGCAGCTTGGGGACAGCGAACTCTGGAAACACCATATATTTT
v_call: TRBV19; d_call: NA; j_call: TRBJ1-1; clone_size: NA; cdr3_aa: CASSLTGNTEAFF; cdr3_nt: TGTGCCAGTAGTTTGACAGGGAACACTGAAGCTTTCTTT
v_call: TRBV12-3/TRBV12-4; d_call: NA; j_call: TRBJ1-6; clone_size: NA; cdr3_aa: CASSPTNNSPLHF; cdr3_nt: TGTGCCAGCAGCCCGACTAATAATTCACCCCTCCACTTT
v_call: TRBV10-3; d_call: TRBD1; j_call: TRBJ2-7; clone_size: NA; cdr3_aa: CAISSPDRASYEQYF; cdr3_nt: TGTGCCATCAGTAGTCCTGACAGGGCTTCCTACGAGCAGTACTTC
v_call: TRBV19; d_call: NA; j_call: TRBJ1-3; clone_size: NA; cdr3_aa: CASKAESSGNTIYF; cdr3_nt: TGTGCCAGTAAGGCGGAGTCCTCTGGAAACACCATATATTTT
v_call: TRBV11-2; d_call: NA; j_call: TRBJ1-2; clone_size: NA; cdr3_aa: CASSLDNQAANYGYTF; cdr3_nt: TGTGCCAGCAGCTTAGATAACCAGGCAGCTAACTATGGCTACACCTTC
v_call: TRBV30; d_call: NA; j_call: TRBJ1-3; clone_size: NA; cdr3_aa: CAWSGQALSGNTIYF; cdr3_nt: TGTGCCTGGAGTGGACAGGCTCTCTCTGGAAACACCATATATTTT
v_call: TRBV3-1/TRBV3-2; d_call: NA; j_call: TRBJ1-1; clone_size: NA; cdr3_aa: CASSQGSGKNTEAFF; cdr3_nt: TGTGCCAGCAGCCAAGGGTCAGGGAAGAACACTGAAGCTTTCTTT
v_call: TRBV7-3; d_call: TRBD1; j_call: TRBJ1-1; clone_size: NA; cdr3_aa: CASSQSGQVTEAFF; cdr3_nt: TGTGCCAGCAGCCAGTCGGGACAGGTTACTGAAGCTTTCTTT
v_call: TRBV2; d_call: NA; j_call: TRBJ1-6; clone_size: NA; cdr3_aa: CASSQGLSNSPLHF; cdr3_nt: TGTGCCAGCAGTCAGGGGTTATCTAATTCACCCCTCCACTTT
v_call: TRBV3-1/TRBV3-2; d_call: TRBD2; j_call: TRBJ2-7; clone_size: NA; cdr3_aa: CASSQGASGGFEQYF; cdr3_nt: TGTGCCAGCAGCCAAGGTGCCAGCGGGGGCTTCGAGCAGTACTTC
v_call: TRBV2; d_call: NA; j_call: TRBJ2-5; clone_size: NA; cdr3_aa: CASNWSGLETQYF; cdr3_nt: TGTGCCAGCAACTGGTCAGGGTTGGAGACCCAGTACTTC
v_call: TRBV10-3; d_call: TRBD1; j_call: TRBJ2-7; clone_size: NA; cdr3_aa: CAIRGTDTYEQYF; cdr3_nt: TGTGCCATCAGGGGGACAGACACCTACGAGCAGTACTTC
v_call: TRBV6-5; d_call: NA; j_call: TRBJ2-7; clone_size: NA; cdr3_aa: CARRSDPPGTYEQYF; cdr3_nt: TGTGCCAGAAGAAGTGACCCCCCGGGAACCTACGAGCAGTACTTC
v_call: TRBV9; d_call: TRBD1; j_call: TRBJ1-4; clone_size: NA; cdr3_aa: CASSFGVGQTEKLFF; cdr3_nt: TGTGCCAGCAGCTTTGGCGTGGGACAGACCGAAAAACTGTTTTTT
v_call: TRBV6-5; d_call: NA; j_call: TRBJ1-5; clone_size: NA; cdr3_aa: CAAGGNQPQHF; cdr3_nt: TGTGCCGCCGGGGGCAATCAGCCCCAGCATTTT
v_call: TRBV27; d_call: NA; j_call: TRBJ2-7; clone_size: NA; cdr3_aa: CASSWQGTYEQYF; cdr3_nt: TGTGCCAGCAGTTGGCAGGGGACGTACGAGCAGTACTTC
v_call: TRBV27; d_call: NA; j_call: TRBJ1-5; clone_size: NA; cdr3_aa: CASSAGSSNQPQHF; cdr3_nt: TGTGCCAGCAGTGCAGGGTCTAGCAATCAGCCCCAGCATTTT
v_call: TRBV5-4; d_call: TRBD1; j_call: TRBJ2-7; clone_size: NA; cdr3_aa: CASSPRQGPVGYEQYF; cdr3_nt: TGTGCCAGCAGCCCCAGACAGGGGCCTGTGGGCTACGAGCAGTACTTC
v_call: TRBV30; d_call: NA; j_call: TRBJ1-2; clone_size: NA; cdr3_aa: CAWSSGLVGYTF; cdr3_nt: TGTGCCTGGAGTTCGGGACTGGTCGGCTACACCTTC
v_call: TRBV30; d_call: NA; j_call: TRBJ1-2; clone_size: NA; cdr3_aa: CAWSEETGPSSVYGYTF; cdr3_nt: TGTGCCTGGAGTGAAGAAACTGGGCCGAGTTCGGTCTATGGCTACACCTTC
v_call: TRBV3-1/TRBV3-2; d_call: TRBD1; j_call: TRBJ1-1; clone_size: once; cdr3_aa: CASSQGRGRRTEAFF; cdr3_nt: TGTGCCAGCAGCCAAGGTAGGGGGCGCCGGACTGAAGCTTTCTTT
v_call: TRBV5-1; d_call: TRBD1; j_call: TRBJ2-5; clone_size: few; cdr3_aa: CASSRGLGGQAGGETQYF; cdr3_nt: TGCGCCAGCAGCCGGGGTTTAGGGGGACAGGCGGGCGGCGAGACCCAGTACTTC
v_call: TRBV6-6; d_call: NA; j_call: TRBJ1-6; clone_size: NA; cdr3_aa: CASSYEGRGNSPLHF; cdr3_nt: TGTGCCAGCAGTTACGAGGGCAGGGGTAATTCACCCCTCCACTTT
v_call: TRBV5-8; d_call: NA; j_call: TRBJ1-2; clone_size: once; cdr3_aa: CASSSDTNYGYTF; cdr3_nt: TGTGCCAGCAGCAGTGACACTAACTATGGCTACACCTTC
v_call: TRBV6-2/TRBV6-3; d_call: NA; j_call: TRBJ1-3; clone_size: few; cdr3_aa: CASSYTGVAGNTIYF; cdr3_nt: TGTGCCAGCAGTTATACGGGAGTGGCTGGAAACACCATATATTTT
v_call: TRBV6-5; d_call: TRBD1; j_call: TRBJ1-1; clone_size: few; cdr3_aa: CASSITGANTEAFF; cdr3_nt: TGTGCCAGCAGTATAACAGGGGCGAACACTGAAGCTTTCTTT
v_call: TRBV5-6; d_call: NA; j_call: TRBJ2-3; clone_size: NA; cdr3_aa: CASSRGPTDTQYF; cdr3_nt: TGTGCCAGCAGCCGTGGGCCCACAGATACGCAGTATTTT
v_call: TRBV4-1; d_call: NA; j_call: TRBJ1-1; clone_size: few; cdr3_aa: CASSQAHMNTEAFF; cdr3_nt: TGCGCCAGCAGCCAAGCCCACATGAACACTGAAGCTTTCTTT
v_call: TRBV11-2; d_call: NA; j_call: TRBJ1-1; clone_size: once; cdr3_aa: CASSYSQGSTEAFF; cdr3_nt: TGTGCCAGCAGCTATTCGCAGGGGAGCACTGAAGCTTTCTTT
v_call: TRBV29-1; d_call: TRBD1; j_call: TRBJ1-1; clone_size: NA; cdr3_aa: CSVDHRGGEAFF; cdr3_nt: TGCAGCGTTGACCACAGGGGGGGAGAAGCTTTCTTT
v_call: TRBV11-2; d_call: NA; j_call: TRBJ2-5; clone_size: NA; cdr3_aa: CASTQASGGETQYF; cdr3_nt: TGTGCCAGCACCCAAGCGAGCGGAGGGGAGACCCAGTACTTC
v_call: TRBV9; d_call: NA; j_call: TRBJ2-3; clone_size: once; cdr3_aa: CASSASRISTDTQYF; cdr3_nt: TGTGCCAGCAGCGCTAGCAGGATCAGCACAGATACGCAGTATTTT
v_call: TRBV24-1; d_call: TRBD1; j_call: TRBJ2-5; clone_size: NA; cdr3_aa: CATSAQGQTDYQETQYF; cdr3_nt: TGTGCCACCAGTGCACAGGGGCAGACGGATTATCAAGAGACCCAGTACTTC
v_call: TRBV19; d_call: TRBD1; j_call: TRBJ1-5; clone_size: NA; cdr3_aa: CASSSTGGGKQPQHF; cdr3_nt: TGTGCCAGTAGTTCTACAGGGGGCGGGAAGCAGCCCCAGCATTTT
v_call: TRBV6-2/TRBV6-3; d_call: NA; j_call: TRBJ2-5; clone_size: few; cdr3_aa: CASSYPDSQETQYF; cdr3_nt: TGTGCCAGCAGTTACCCGGACAGCCAAGAGACCCAGTACTTC
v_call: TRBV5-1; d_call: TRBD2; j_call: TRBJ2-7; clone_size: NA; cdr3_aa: CASSPGLAGDEQYF; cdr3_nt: TGCGCCAGCAGCCCGGGACTAGCGGGAGACGAGCAGTACTTC
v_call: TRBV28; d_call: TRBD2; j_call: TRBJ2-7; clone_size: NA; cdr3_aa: CASEIPGRARDEQYF; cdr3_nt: TGTGCCAGCGAAATTCCGGGGAGGGCCCGGGATGAGCAGTACTTC
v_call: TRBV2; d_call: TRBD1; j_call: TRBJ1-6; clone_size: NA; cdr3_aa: CASNTPGQNNSPLHF; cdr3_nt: TGTGCCAGCAATACACCGGGACAGAATAATTCACCCCTCCACTTT
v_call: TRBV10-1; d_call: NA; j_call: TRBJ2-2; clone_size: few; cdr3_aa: CASSEQGRNTGELFF; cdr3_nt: TGCGCCAGCAGTGAACAGGGTCGGAACACCGGGGAGCTGTTTTTT
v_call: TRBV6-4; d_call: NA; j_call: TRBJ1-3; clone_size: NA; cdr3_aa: CASTLTACSGNTIYF; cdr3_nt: TGTGCCAGCACCTTGACAGCTTGCTCTGGAAACACCATATATTTT
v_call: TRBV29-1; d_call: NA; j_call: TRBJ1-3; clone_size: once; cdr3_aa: CSPSFQGEVDTIYF; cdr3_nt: TGCAGCCCCTCCTTTCAGGGTGAGGTTGACACCATATATTTT
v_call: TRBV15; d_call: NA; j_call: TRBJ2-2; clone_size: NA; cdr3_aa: CATSRDWSVGRNTGELFF; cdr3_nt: TGTGCCACCAGCAGAGACTGGAGTGTGGGGAGGAACACCGGGGAGCTGTTTTTT
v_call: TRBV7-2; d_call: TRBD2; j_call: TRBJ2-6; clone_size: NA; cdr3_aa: CASSLRILASPSGANVLTF; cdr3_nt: TGTGCCAGCAGCTTAAGAATACTAGCGAGCCCCTCTGGGGCCAACGTCCTGACTTTC
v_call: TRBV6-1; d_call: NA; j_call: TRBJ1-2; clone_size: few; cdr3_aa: CASSEIYGRVGYGYTF; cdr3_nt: TGTGCCAGCAGTGAAATTTACGGGAGAGTGGGCTATGGCTACACCTTC
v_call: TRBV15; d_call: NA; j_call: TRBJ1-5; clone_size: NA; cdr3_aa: CATSRGHGQSSNQPQHF; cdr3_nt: TGTGCCACCAGCAGAGGCCATGGACAGAGTAGCAATCAGCCCCAGCATTTT
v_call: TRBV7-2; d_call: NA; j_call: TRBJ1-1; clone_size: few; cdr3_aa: CASSFGGFANTEAFF; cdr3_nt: TGTGCCAGCAGCTTCGGGGGGTTTGCCAACACTGAAGCTTTCTTT
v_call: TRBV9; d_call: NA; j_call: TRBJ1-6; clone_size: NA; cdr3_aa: CASSAGVPTDPLHF; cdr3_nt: TGTGCCAGCAGCGCGGGGGTTCCCACTGATCCCCTCCACTTT
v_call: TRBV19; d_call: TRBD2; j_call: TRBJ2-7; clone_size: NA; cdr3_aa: CASSNPGTSGSYEQYF; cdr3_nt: TGTGCCAGTAGTAACCCCGGGACTAGCGGGAGCTACGAGCAGTACTTC
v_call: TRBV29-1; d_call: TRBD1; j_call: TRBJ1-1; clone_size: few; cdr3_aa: CSVSGTGSSEAFF; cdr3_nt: TGCAGCGTCTCAGGGACAGGGTCTTCTGAAGCTTTCTTT
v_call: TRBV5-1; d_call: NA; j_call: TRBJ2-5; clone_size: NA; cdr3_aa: CASSVLPGTTQETQYF; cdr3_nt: TGCGCCAGCAGCGTACTCCCCGGGACAACCCAAGAGACCCAGTACTTC
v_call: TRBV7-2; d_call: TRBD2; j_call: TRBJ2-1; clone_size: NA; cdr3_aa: CASSLRGLAYNEQFF; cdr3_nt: TGTGCCAGCAGCTTAAGGGGACTAGCCTACAATGAGCAGTTCTTC
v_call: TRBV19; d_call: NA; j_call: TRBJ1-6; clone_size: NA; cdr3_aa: CASGTGGSYNSPLHF; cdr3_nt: TGTGCCAGTGGAACGGGAGGCTCCTATAATTCACCCCTCCACTTT
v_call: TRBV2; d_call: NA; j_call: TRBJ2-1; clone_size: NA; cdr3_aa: CASSADFGELNEQFF; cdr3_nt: TGTGCCAGCAGTGCGGACTTTGGAGAGCTTAATGAGCAGTTCTTC
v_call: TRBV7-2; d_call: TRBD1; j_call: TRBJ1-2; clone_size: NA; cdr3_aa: CASTAWAQGGGDGYTF; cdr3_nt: TGTGCCAGCACCGCATGGGCACAGGGGGGCGGCGATGGCTACACCTTC